This T cell receptor (beta chain) comes out of a study of T cells in Graves' hyperthyroidism and ophthalmopathy. This clonotype showed up many times. Amplified regions were TCR beta CDR3 sequences from RNA transcripts. RT-PCR in the first round (using the HTBI primer set) targeted the TCR CDR3. TCRdb fed the multiplex PCR reads into MiXCR, producing one record per CDR3 protein. Of hundreds of thousands of distinct CDR3 sequences listed, 16% are singletons. Between the trimmed V and J ends, which lost 0 bases and 4 bases, there was a span of 15 bases. CDR3 length equals 16 residues. CDR1 SGHRS and CDR2 YFSETQ come from the germline V gene.

The chain uses TRBV5-1 and TRBJ2-3; weak D call: TRBD2 (6 bases). Material: blood. This sequence originates from a woman younger than 35 with Graves' ophthalmopathy. CDR3 DNA: TGCGCCAGCAGCTTGGATTCGGGGGATGTAGCAGATACGCAGTATTTT. Protein: CASSLDSGDVADTQYF.